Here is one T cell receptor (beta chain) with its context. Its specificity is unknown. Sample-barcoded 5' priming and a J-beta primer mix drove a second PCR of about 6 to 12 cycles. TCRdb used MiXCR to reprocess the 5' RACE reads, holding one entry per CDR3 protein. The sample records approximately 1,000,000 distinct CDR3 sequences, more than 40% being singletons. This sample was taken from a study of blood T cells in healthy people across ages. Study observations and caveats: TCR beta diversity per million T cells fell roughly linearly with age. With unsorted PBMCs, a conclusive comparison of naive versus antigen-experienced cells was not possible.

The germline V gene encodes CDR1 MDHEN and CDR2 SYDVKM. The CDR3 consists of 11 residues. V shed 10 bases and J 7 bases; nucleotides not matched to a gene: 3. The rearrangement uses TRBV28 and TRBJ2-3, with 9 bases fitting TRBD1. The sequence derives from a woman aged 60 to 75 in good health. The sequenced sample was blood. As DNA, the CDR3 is TGTGCCACACAGGGGGCATATACGCAGTATTTT. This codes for CATQGAYTQYF.